One sample yielded the 5 T cell receptor beta chains listed below, sequenced in a study of beta chain features in type 1 diabetes. Reverse transcription of all isolated RNA meant that expressed TCRB transcripts were sequenced. The repertoire was sequenced with immunoSEQ multiplex PCR; TCRdb's copy has only in-frame clones and lacks some. This sample has 850,000 to 900,000 clones, with 17% found just once. The sequencing input was naive CD4+ T cells from blood. The receptor set was obtained from a woman aged 18-29 years in good health.

This clone came up a few times. This chain uses TRBV6-5 with TRBJ1-5; D is ambiguous. This CDR3 has 14 amino acids. CDR1 and CDR2 from the germline V gene are MNHEY and SVGAGI. The V gene lost 6 bases and the J gene lost 8 bases, with 17 bases spanning the gap. This CDR3 reads CASSPNVRVEPQHF. CDR3 nucleotide sequence: TGTGCCAGCAGCCCAAACGTTAGGGTTGAGCCCCAGCATTTT.

The chain employs TRBV28 and TRBJ2-3; D is tentatively TRBD1 or TRBD2 (5 bases each). Germline CDR1 is MDHEN and CDR2 is SYDVKM. The CDR3 length is 14 residues. V lost 7 bases to trimming and J lost 1 base, with 12 bases between them. The DNA of the CDR3 is TGTGCCAGCACCCCGGGGCAGGGCACAGATACGCAGTATTTT. As protein: CASTPGQGTDTQYF.

About this clone: The same CDR3 is also encoded by other DNA sequences in this sample. CDR3 sequence: CASSQAYEQFF. The CDR3 coding sequence is TGTGCCAGCAGCCAGGCCTATGAGCAGTTCTTC. The chain couples TRBV4-2 to TRBJ2-1, with D hard to call. The CDR3 runs 11 residues. The V gene lost 3 bases and the J gene lost 8 bases, with 5 bases spanning the gap. Germline values: CDR1 LGHNA, CDR2 YNFKEQ.

The chain carries TRBV5-4 and TRBJ2-7; a weak D match, TRBD2 (6 bases). The CDR3 consists of 14 residues. Germline V lookup: CDR1 SGHNT, CDR2 YYREEE (reference sequence). V shed 4 bases and J shed 5 bases, with 16 bases lying between them. The CDR3 DNA follows: TGTGCCAGCAGCAGTGCCGGGAGTTTCAACGAGCAGTACTTC. Amino acids: CASSSAGSFNEQYF.

The chain is built from TRBV5-6 and TRBJ1-2; D gene unclear. CDR3 length: 14 amino acids. Trimming shortened V by 2 bases and J by 3 bases, and 11 bases separated the two germline ends. Germline V CDR1 and CDR2: SGHDT, YYEEEE. In nucleotides, the CDR3 is TGTGCCAGCAGCTTATTATGGGAAGACTATGGCTACACCTTC. Residues: CASSLLWEDYGYTF.